This T cell receptor (beta chain) stems from a study of T cell responses to AZD1222 COVID-19 vaccine. Study results and caveats: There were repertoire samples only from the period after the peak T cell response. Unmutated regions of variants are reportedly targeted by nearly half of spike-specific TCRs. Among vaccine-associated CD4 TCRs, coverage spanned spike, with dominance at 160-218 and 743-854. Receipt of two AZD1222 doses was followed by a rise in Spike-specific TCR breadth and depth.

The CDR3 runs 18 residues. The V end lost 0 bases, the J end lost 5 bases, and 22 bases lay between the germline ends. Looked up from germline, CDR1 is LNHNV and CDR2 is YYDKDF (reference sequence). The method was immunoSEQ multiplex PCR; TCRdb's version includes in-frame clones alone and lacks a portion of them. The top ten hold around 27% of the sample, which has approximately 130,000 clones, roughly 88% seen once. With regard to this clone: Its antigen is unidentified.

The sample here was peripheral blood, taken 28 days after the second AZD1222 dose. The chain carries TRBV15 and TRBJ1-2, with D unresolved. The receptor was derived from an adult who received the AZD1222 COVID-19 vaccine. Here the CDR3 reads CATSRDLRTPNLRYGYTF. The DNA for the CDR3 is TGTGCCACCAGCAGAGATCTAAGAACACCGAATCTCAGATATGGCTACACCTTC.